Below, 10 T cell receptor beta chains from the same sample are listed, as sequenced in a study of T cells in Graves' hyperthyroidism and ophthalmopathy. Researchers took RNA transcripts and amplified the TCR beta CDR3 regions from them. TCR CDR3 underwent first-round RT-PCR with the HTBI primer set. TCRdb called the multiplex PCR reads again in MiXCR, with one record for every CDR3 protein. The data hold about 200,000 distinct CDR3 sequences, with about a sixth observed a single time. Sequences were obtained from blood. The origin of the receptors is a woman between 45 and 60 years old with Graves' hyperthyroidism.

The V gene is TRBV19, the J gene TRBJ1-5; no clear D. The CDR3 covers 16 residues. Germline V gene data show CDR1 as LNHDA and CDR2 as SQIVND (reference sequence). V was pared by 6 bases and J by 0 bases, with 15 bases between. CDR3 in DNA: TGTGCCAGTAGCCTTAGGGCCCAAAATAGCAATCAGCCCCAGCATTTT. Translating gives CASSLRAQNSNQPQHF.

There are many counts of this clonotype. The CDR3 region has the DNA TGCGCCAGCAGCAAGACTAGCGGGAGCTACAATGAGCAGTTCTTC. It codes for CASSKTSGSYNEQFF. The chain couples TRBV5-1 to TRBJ2-1, with 12 bases lining up with TRBD2. There are 15 residues in the CDR3. The germline CDR1 and CDR2 sequences are SGHRS and YFSETQ. V lost 4 bases, J lost 3 bases, and 2 bases stayed unmatched.

The chain combines TRBV28 with TRBJ2-5; D not resolved. Per germline, CDR1 MDHEN and CDR2 SYDVKM. Trimming pared 7 bases from V and 2 bases from J, leaving 11 bases between. The CDR3 has 13 residues. The DNA of the CDR3 is TGTGCCAGCACCGATCCGGCGCAAGAGACCCAGTACTTC. It codes for CASTDPAQETQYF.

This clonotype was picked up many times. The CDR3 loop is CAWSKTGLAFF. The CDR3 region has the DNA TGTGCCTGGAGCAAAACAGGGTTAGCTTTCTTT. This chain uses TRBV30 with TRBJ1-1; D may be TRBD1 (6 bases). The CDR3 contains 11 residues. V was clipped by 3 bases and J by 10 bases, with 12 bases between them. CDR1 GTSNPN and CDR2 SVGIG come from the germline V gene (reference sequence).

This clonotype came up many times. The chain carries TRBV11-2 and TRBJ2-1; 8 bases line up with TRBD2. V trimming: 5 bases; J trimming: 6 bases; junction bases outside the gene matches: 9. CDR1 and CDR2 from the germline V gene are SGHAT and FQNNGV. CDR3 size: 15 residues. This CDR3 reads CASSPSGLDSNEQFF. CDR3 sequence (DNA): TGTGCCAGCAGCCCCTCGGGACTAGACTCCAATGAGCAGTTCTTC.

The chain couples TRBV10-1 to TRBJ2-3; 7 nucleotides line up with TRBD1. Trimming took 0 bases from V and 2 from J; bases not matched to a gene: 2. CDR1 is WNHNN, CDR2 SYGVQD, per germline (reference sequence). The CDR3 contains 15 residues. CDR3 sequence: CASSESDRATDTQYF. For the CDR3, the DNA is TGCGCCAGCAGTGAGTCTGACAGGGCCACAGATACGCAGTATTTT.

This clonotype was observed a few times. The chain carries TRBV5-6 and TRBJ2-1; 9 bases agree with TRBD2. V lost 2 bases and J lost 2; bases outside the gene matches: 5. The CDR3 is made up of 16 amino acids. Germline CDR1 reads SGHDT; CDR2 reads YYEEEE. CDR3 sequence reads: CASSLDVAGAYNEQFF. CDR3 nucleotides: TGTGCCAGCAGCTTAGACGTAGCGGGAGCCTACAATGAGCAGTTCTTC.

This clonotype was counted ten times or more. The chain recombines TRBV27 with TRBJ1-1; D remains ambiguous. This CDR3 is built from 15 residues. Germline assignment: CDR1 MNHEY and CDR2 SMNVEV (reference sequence). V lost 0 bases, J lost 1 base, and 9 bases lay in between. CDR3 residues: CASSLSPRQNTEAFF. The CDR3, as DNA: TGTGCCAGCAGTTTATCGCCGAGGCAGAACACTGAAGCTTTCTTT.

This clonotype was counted many times. The chain employs TRBV11-3 and TRBJ2-2; no clear D. Deletions cut 5 bases from V and 5 bases from J, with 18 bases between. CDR1 is SGHNT, CDR2 YENEEA, per germline. This CDR3 has 16 residues. The CDR3 loop reads CASSPLALLVTGELFF. The CDR3 DNA reads TGTGCCAGCAGCCCGCTCGCCCTCTTAGTAACCGGGGAGCTGTTTTTT.

This chain joins TRBV28 and TRBJ2-7; TRBD2 might be the D (5 bases). Per germline, CDR1 MDHEN and CDR2 SYDVKM. V was clipped by 10 bases and J by 5 bases, with 21 bases between them. The CDR3 length is 14 residues. In DNA, the CDR3 is TGTGCCAACAGCGCCCCTAGCTCAGAGGACGAGCAGTACTTC. This gives the protein CANSAPSSEDEQYF.